The 19 T cell receptor beta chains in this list originate from one sample, sequenced in a study of tumor and adjacent non-tumor tissue in lung cancer. Three rounds of nested PCR, following a modified ARM-PCR protocol, produced the TCRbeta library. TCRdb recomputed calls from the multiplex PCR reads with MiXCR, one row per CDR3 protein. The table has 220,000 or so distinct CDR3 sequences, 60% to 75% seen once. No cell sorting was done before RNA was extracted from the tissue. The sequencing input was lung tumor tissue. The receptors come from a man in his 60s with non-small cell lung cancer.

The chain uses TRBV6-6 and TRBJ2-2, with 8 bases identical to TRBD2. Germline V gives CDR1 MNHNY, CDR2 SVGAGI (reference sequence). The CDR3 consists of 14 residues. V shed 10 bases, J shed 8 bases, and the junction held 12 bases outside the gene matches. CDR3 protein: CANRPGTSTGELFF. CDR3 coding DNA: TGTGCCAACAGGCCCGGGACTAGTACTGGGGAGCTGTTTTTT.

In its sample, this clonotype was seen once. This chain uses TRBV11-2 with TRBJ1-2; weak D call: TRBD1 (5 bases). V lost 5 bases and J 13 bases, leaving 20 bases between the germline ends. The V gene's germline CDR1 is SGHAT and CDR2 FQNNGV. CDR3 size: 13 residues. The CDR3 here is CASSLNDRDSSTF. CDR3 in DNA: TGTGCCAGCAGCCTAAACGACAGAGACAGCAGCACCTTC.

Only one count was recorded for this clonotype. A single base separates this from a much larger clone, so it may be a read error. This chain links TRBV20-1 with TRBJ1-3; 8 bases align to TRBD1. Germline CDR1 is DFQATT and CDR2 is SNEGSKA (reference sequence). The CDR3 extends over 16 amino acids. Trimming took 5 bases from V and 0 from J; bases not matched to a gene: 9. This CDR3 reads CSAGKDTGGSGNTIYF. CDR3 in DNA: TGCAGTGCTGGAAAGGATACAGGGGGCTCTGGAAACACCATATATTTT.

This clonotype was counted once. A read error is likely, as this CDR3 ends without the conserved phenylalanine or tryptophan. The chain employs TRBV11-3 and TRBJ2-5; 7 bases agree with TRBD1. From germline, CDR1 is SGHNT and CDR2 YENEEA. The ends lost 5 bases at V and 2 bases at J; junction bases unmatched: 11. This CDR3 comprises 16 residues. CDR3 nucleotides: TGTGCCAGCAGCGAAGGGACAGTTCTCCTTCAAGAGACCCAGTACCTC. Encoded protein: CASSEGTVLLQETQYL.

This sequence joins TRBV12-3 or TRBV12-4 and TRBJ2-1; the match to TRBD2 covers 11 bases. Losses at the gene ends were 6 bases for V and 6 bases for J; bases not matched to a gene: 7. This CDR3 comprises 15 residues. The CDR3 DNA reads TGTGCCAGCAGCTCCGGGACTAGCGGTTGCAATGAGCAGTTCTTC. Translated, it gives CASSSGTSGCNEQFF.

This clonotype was recorded at least ten times. The V call is TRBV20-1, the J call TRBJ2-7; the D gene is possibly TRBD1 (5 bases). Germline V lookup: CDR1 DFQATT, CDR2 SNEGSKA (reference sequence). This CDR3 has 11 residues. With 6 bases removed from V and 3 bases from J, the gap between germline ends came to 9 bases. CDR3 coding DNA: TGCAGTGCCAGACAGAACTACGAGCAGTACTTC. Its protein product is CSARQNYEQYF.

The V and J genes are TRBV5-4 and TRBJ1-1, with D possibly TRBD1 on 5 matching bases. V lost 5 bases, J lost 3 bases, and 23 bases lay in between. This CDR3 is built from 17 residues. CDR1 is SGHNT and CDR2 is YYREEE in the germline V gene (reference sequence). CDR3: CASSAGRKGRGDTEAFF. The CDR3 DNA reads as TGTGCCAGCAGTGCCGGTCGAAAGGGACGAGGTGACACTGAAGCTTTCTTT.

With regard to this clonotype: An end of the junction does not agree with germline; a read error may underlie this. CDR3 DNA: TGTGCCAGCAGTTCCCAAGGGACCCCCTACGATCAGTACTTC. Its translation: CASSSQGTPYDQYF. The chain carries TRBV6-2 or TRBV6-3 and TRBJ2-7; the D gene could be TRBD1 or TRBD2 (5 bases each). CDR3 size: 14 residues. CDR1 is MNHEY, CDR2 SVGEGT, per germline.

This chain links TRBV20-1 with TRBJ2-3, with 8 bases that match TRBD2. The CDR3 extends over 14 amino acids. V was pared by 0 bases and J by 8 bases, with 7 bases of the junction left unmatched. The germline V gene encodes CDR1 DFQATT and CDR2 SNEGSKA (reference sequence). The chain's CDR3 is CSARDPGGEGTQYF. In DNA form, the CDR3 reads TGCAGTGCTAGAGACCCGGGAGGGGAAGGTACGCAGTATTTT.

This clonotype was picked up a small number of times. J is TRBJ2-1 and V is TRBV12-3 or TRBV12-4; weak D call: TRBD2 (5 bases). The V and J ends lost 6 bases and 7 bases respectively, with 19 bases between them. The CDR3 runs 15 residues. In DNA, the CDR3 is TGTGCCAGCAGCCGCGCTATCTCCACGGGAAATGAGCAGTTCTTC. Its translation is CASSRAISTGNEQFF.

About this clonotype: Given a much more abundant clone one base away, this may be a read error. This chain connects TRBV13 to TRBJ1-1; tentatively, D is TRBD1 (5 bases). The CDR3 loop spans 16 amino acids. Germline V CDR1 and CDR2: PRHDT, FYEKMQ (reference sequence). The CDR3 DNA is TGTGCCAGCAGCTCCAGCAGATTGGGGAGAGGGACTGGAGCTTTCTTT. Its protein product is CASSSSRLGRGTGAFF.

In regard to this clonotype: This clone may be a read error of a much larger clone one base away. The chain carries TRBV6-5 and TRBJ2-1; 10 nucleotides align to TRBD1. Germline V CDR1 and CDR2: MNHEY, SVGAGI. The length of the CDR3 is 15 residues. Written as DNA, the CDR3 is TGTGCCAGCCGTACGACAGGGGGCGACTACAATGAGCCGTTCTTC. It codes for CASRTTGGDYNEPFF.

This chain's CDR3 is CASSPRRTVVANYGYTF. The CDR3 region has the DNA TGTGCCAGTAGCCCTCGGAGGACAGTCGTAGCTAACTATGGCTACACCTTC. The chain is built from TRBV19 and TRBJ1-2; the D gene is possibly TRBD1 (6 bases). Germline V gene data show CDR1 as LNHDA and CDR2 as SQIVND (reference sequence). The V end was cut by 6 bases, the J end by 0 bases, with 20 bases between. The CDR3 consists of 17 residues.

The sample holds many counts of this clonotype. The chain joins TRBV29-1 to TRBJ2-3; unclear D gene. Between the trimmed V and J ends, which lost 4 bases and 4 bases, there was a span of 9 bases. The CDR3 is 12 amino acids. Germline lookup yields CDR1 SQVTM and CDR2 ANQGSEA. This CDR3 reads CSVVSLPDTQYF. CDR3 nucleotides: TGCAGCGTTGTTTCCCTCCCAGATACGCAGTATTTT.

Notes on this clonotype: A much bigger clone sits one base away, suggesting this may be a read error. V is TRBV20-1 and J is TRBJ2-7; 8 bases match TRBD1. There are 13 residues in the CDR3. J was trimmed by 3 bases and V by 2 bases; bases with no gene match: 3. Germline values: CDR1 DFQATT, CDR2 SNEGSKA (reference sequence). The CDR3 sequence: CSARQGQGYEQYF. CDR3 nucleotide sequence: TGCAGTGCTAGACAAGGACAGGGCTACGAGCAGTACTTC.

In this sample, this clonotype turned up many times. This chain connects TRBV29-1 to TRBJ1-1; 11 positions match TRBD1. The V and J ends lost 6 bases and 4 bases, in that order; junction bases with no gene match: 4. Per germline, CDR1 SQVTM and CDR2 ANQGSEA. The CDR3 sequence is 13 residues long. CDR3 DNA: TGCAGCGTGCCCGGGACAGGGGGCACTGAAGCTTTCTTT. Translation: CSVPGTGGTEAFF.

On this clonotype: Just one base apart from a much larger clone, this may be a read error. CDR3 coding DNA: TGCAGTGCTAGTAAAGGACAGGGCAATCAGCCCCAGTATTTT. Its translation: CSASKGQGNQPQYF. The rearrangement links TRBV20-1 to TRBJ1-5, with TRBD1 matching over 8 bases. TRBJ2-3 matches the DNA end more closely, so the J call is doubtful. The CDR3 is made up of 14 amino acids. Per the germline V gene, CDR1 is DFQATT and CDR2 is SNEGSKA (reference sequence).

Comment on this clonotype: The junction departs from the called germline gene at one end, perhaps through a read error. This chain links TRBV5-6 with TRBJ1-6, with a possible D match to TRBD1 (5 bases). The CDR3 spans 16 residues. Germline assignment: CDR1 SGHDT and CDR2 YYEEEE. The CDR3 is CASSNERGRYNTPLHF. CDR3 in DNA: TGTGCCAGCAGCAACGAGAGGGGCCGCTATAATACACCCCTCCACTTT.

This sequence joins TRBV20-1 and TRBJ2-7, with TRBD2 matching over 9 bases. The CDR3 has 17 residues. The V and J ends lost 1 base and 4 bases, in that order; junction bases with no gene match: 14. CDR1 and CDR2 from the germline V gene are DFQATT and SNEGSKA (reference sequence). The CDR3 DNA reads as TGCAGTGCTAGAGCGGGGCGGGGGGGGTCCCCCTCTTACGAGCAGTACTTC. Its protein product is CSARAGRGGSPSYEQYF.